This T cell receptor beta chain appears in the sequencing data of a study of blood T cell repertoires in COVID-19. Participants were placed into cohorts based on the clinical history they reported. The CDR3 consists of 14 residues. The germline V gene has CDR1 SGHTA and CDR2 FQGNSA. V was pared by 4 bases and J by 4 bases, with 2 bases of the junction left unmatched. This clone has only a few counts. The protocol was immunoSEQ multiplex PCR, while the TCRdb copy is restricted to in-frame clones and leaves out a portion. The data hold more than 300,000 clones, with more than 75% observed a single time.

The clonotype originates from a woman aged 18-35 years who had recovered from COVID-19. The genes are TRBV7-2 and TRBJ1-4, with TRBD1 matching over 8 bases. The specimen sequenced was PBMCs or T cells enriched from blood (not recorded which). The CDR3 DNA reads TGTGCCAGCAGCTCAGGGGGCGGTAATGAAAAACTGTTTTTT. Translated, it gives CASSSGGGNEKLFF.